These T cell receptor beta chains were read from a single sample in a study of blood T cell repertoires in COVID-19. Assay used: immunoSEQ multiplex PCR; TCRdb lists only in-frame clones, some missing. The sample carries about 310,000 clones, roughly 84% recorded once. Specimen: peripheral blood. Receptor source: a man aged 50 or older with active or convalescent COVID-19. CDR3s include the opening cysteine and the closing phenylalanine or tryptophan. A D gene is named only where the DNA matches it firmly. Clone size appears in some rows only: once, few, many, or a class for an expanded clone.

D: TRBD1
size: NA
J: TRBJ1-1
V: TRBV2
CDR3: CASSLVTGATEAFF
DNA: TGTGCCAGCAGTTTAGTCACAGGGGCCACTGAAGCTTTCTTT

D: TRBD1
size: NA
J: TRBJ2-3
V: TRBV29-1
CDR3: CSVEGQGGGTDTQYF
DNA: TGCAGCGTTGAGGGACAGGGGGGCGGCACAGATACGCAGTATTTT

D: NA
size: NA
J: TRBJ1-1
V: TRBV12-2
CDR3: CASRLGGPGSPQTEAFF
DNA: TGTGCAAGTCGCTTAGGGGGCCCGGGTAGTCCACAGACTGAAGCTTTCTTT

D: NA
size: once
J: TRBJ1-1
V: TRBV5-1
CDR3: CASIWRDSGNTEAFF
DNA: TGCGCCAGCATCTGGAGGGACTCAGGGAACACTGAAGCTTTCTTT

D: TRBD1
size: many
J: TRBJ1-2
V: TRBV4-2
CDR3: CASSQLQGDYGYTF
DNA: TGTGCCAGCAGCCAACTCCAGGGGGACTATGGCTACACCTTC

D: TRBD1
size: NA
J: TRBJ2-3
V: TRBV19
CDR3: CASKGTGSGTDTQYF
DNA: TGTGCCAGTAAAGGGACAGGGAGCGGCACAGATACGCAGTATTTT

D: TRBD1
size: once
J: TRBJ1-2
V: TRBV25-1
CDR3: CASSGSNPGQGANYGYTF
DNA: TGTGCCAGCAGTGGGTCGAACCCGGGACAGGGGGCGAACTATGGCTACACCTTC

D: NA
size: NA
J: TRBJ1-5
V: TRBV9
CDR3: CASSPTGLTSQPQHF
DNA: TGTGCCAGCAGCCCGACAGGCCTGACCAGTCAGCCCCAGCATTTT

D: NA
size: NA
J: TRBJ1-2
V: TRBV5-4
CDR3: CASSLGDSLGYTF
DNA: TGTGCCAGCAGCTTGGGTGACAGCTTAGGCTACACCTTC

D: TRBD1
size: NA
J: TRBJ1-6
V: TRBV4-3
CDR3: CASSQERTGYSPLHF
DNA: TGCGCCAGCAGCCAAGAAAGGACAGGGTATTCACCCCTCCACTTT

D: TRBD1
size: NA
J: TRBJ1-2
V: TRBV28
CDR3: CASSQGGQGYGYTF
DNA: TGTGCCAGCAGCCAGGGTGGACAGGGGTATGGCTACACCTTC

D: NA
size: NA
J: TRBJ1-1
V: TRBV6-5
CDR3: CASSSTTVRNTEAFF
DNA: TGTGCCAGCAGTTCCACCACTGTTAGGAACACTGAAGCTTTCTTT

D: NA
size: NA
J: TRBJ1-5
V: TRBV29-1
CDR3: CSVEETLCSYQPQHF
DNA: TGCAGCGTTGAGGAGACCCTATGTTCCTATCAGCCCCAGCATTTT

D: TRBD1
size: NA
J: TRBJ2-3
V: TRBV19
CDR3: CASSTGQGTLGTQYF
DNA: TGTGCCAGTAGTACTGGACAGGGAACTCTAGGTACGCAGTATTTT

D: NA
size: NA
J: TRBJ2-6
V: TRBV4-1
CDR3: CASGGQSGANVLTF
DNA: TGCGCCAGCGGTGGACAGTCTGGGGCCAACGTCCTGACTTTC

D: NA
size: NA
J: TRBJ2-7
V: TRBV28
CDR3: CASSNFRGYEQYF
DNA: TGTGCCAGCAGTAATTTCAGGGGATACGAGCAGTACTTC

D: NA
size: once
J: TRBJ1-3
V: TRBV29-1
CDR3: CSVEDTVRSGNTIYF
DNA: TGCAGCGTTGAAGACACTGTTCGCTCTGGAAACACCATATATTTT

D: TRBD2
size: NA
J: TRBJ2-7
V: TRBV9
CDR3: CASSVGGTNEQYF
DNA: TGTGCCAGCAGCGTAGGGGGGACTAATGAGCAGTACTTC

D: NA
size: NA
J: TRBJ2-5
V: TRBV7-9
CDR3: CASSLGTVEETQYF
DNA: TGTGCCAGCAGCTTAGGGACAGTGGAAGAGACCCAGTACTTC

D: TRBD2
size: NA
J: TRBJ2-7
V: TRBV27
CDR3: CASSSLGTSFYEQYF
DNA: TGTGCCAGCAGTTCCCTCGGGACTAGCTTCTACGAGCAGTACTTC

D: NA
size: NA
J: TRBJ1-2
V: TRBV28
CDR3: CASALGLHRNYGYTF
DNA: TGTGCCAGCGCCCTGGGACTGCACCGGAACTATGGCTACACCTTC

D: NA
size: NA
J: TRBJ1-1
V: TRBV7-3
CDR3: CASSTGRNTEAFF
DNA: TGTGCCAGCAGTACAGGGAGGAACACTGAAGCTTTCTTT

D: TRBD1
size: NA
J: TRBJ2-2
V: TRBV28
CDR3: CASSRPGQGFVTGELFF
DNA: TGTGCCAGCAGTCGTCCGGGACAGGGGTTCGTGACCGGGGAGCTGTTTTTT

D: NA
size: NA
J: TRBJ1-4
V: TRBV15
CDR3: CATSRVIGQRNEKLFF
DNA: TGTGCCACCAGCAGAGTTATAGGACAGAGGAATGAAAAACTGTTTTTT

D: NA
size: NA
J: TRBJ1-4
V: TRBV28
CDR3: CASSSQQGSTNEKLFF
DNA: TGTGCCAGCAGTTCTCAACAGGGCAGCACTAATGAAAAACTGTTTTTT

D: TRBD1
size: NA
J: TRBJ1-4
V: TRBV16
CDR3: CASSQGDSKNEKLFF
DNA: TGTGCCAGCAGCCAAGGGGACAGCAAGAATGAAAAACTGTTTTTT

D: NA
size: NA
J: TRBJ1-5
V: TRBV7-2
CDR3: CASSLVGAQPQHF
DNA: TGTGCCAGCAGCTTAGTGGGGGCTCAGCCCCAGCATTTT

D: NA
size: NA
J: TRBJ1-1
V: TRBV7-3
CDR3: CASSLYGGTSEAFF
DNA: TGTGCCAGCAGCTTATATGGGGGGACGAGTGAAGCTTTCTTT

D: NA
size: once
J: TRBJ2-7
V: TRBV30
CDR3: CAWSAAVRYEQYF
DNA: TGTGCCTGGAGTGCCGCGGTCCGCTACGAGCAGTACTTC

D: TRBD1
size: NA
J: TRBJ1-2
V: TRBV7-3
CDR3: CASSPRQGALGGYTF
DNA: TGTGCCAGCAGCCCACGACAGGGGGCGTTGGGAGGCTACACCTTC

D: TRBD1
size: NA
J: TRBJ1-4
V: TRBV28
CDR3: CATQTGGGEKLFF
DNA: TGTGCCACGCAGACAGGGGGAGGTGAAAAACTGTTTTTT

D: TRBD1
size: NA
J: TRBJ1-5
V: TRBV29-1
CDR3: CSVLWGTGRSPQHF
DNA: TGCAGCGTCCTATGGGGGACAGGTCGTTCGCCCCAGCATTTT

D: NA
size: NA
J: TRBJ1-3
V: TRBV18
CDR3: CASSPKPPGASGGNTIYF
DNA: TGTGCCAGCTCACCAAAACCCCCGGGAGCCAGCGGAGGAAACACCATATATTTT

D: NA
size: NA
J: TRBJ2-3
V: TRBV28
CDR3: CASSLGLATEITDTQYF
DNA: TGTGCCAGCAGTTTAGGGCTAGCGACCGAGATCACAGATACGCAGTATTTT

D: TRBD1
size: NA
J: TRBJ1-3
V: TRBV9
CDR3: CASSATGGDTIYF
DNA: TGTGCCAGCAGCGCTACAGGGGGAGACACCATATATTTT

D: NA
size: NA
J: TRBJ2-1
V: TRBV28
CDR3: CASSLSSQGGSSYNEQFF
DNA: TGTGCCAGCAGTTTATCTTCTCAGGGGGGAAGCTCCTACAATGAGCAGTTCTTC

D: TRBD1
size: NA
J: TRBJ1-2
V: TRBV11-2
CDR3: CASSLVGTANGYTF
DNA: TGTGCCAGCAGCTTAGTTGGGACAGCCAATGGCTACACCTTC

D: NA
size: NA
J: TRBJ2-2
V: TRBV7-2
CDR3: CASSLRAGSRTGELFF
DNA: TGTGCCAGCAGCTTAAGGGCGGGGTCGCGGACCGGGGAGCTGTTTTTT

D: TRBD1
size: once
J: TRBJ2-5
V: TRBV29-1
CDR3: CSVETGGQETQYF
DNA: TGCAGCGTTGAGACAGGGGGCCAAGAGACCCAGTACTTC

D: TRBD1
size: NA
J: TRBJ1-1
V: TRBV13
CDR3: CASSSIGQGGTEAFF
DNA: TGTGCCAGCAGTTCAATTGGACAGGGAGGCACTGAAGCTTTCTTT

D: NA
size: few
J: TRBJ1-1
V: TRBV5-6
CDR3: CASSLDRNTEAFF
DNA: TGTGCCAGCAGCTTGGATAGGAACACTGAAGCTTTCTTT

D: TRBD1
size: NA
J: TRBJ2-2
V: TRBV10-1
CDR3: CASSPGQGEGGELFF
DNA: TGCGCCAGCAGTCCCGGACAGGGTGAGGGCGGGGAGCTGTTTTTT

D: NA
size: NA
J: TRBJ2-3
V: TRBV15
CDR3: CATSRDLMAGQISPF
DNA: TGTGCCACCAGCAGAGATTTAATGGCGGGACAGATATCACCGTTT

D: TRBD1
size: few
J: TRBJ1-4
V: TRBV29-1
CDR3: CSVWTGGNLNEKLFF
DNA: TGCAGCGTTTGGACAGGGGGCAACCTTAATGAAAAACTGTTTTTT

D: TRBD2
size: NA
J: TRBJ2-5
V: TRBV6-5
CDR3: CASSYTGGGEETQYF
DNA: TGTGCCAGCAGTTACACCGGCGGGGGAGAAGAGACCCAGTACTTC

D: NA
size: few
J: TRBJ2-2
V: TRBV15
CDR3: CATSSGLDTGELFF
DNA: TGTGCCACCAGCAGTGGACTCGACACCGGGGAGCTGTTTTTT

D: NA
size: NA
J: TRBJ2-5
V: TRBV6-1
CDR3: CASSDGLLQGGTQYF
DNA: TGTGCCAGCAGTGATGGACTTCTTCAAGGGGGGACCCAGTACTTC

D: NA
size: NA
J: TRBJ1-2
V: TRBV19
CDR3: CASSITSRNYGYTF
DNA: TGTGCCAGTAGTATCACCTCCAGAAACTATGGCTACACCTTC

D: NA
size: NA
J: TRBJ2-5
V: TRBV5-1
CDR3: CASSSDSGETQYF
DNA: TGCGCCAGCAGCTCGGACAGCGGAGAGACCCAGTACTTC

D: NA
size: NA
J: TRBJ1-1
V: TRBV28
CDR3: CASSRHIEAFF
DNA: TGTGCCAGCAGTCGACATATCGAAGCTTTCTTT

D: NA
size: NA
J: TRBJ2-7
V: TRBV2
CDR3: CASSAGQTSYEQYF
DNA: TGTGCCAGCAGTGCTGGACAGACTTCCTACGAGCAGTACTTC

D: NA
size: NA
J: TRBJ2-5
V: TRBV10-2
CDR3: CASSETLEERETQYF
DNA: TGCGCCAGCAGTGAAACGCTAGAGGAGAGAGAGACCCAGTACTTC

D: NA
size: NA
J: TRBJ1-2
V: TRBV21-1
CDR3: CASSNGTAGYTF
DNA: TGTGCCAGCAGCAATGGGACAGCGGGCTACACCTTC

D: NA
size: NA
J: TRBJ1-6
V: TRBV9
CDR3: CASSRPEGSSYNSPLHF
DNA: TGTGCCAGCAGCCGACCGGAGGGGAGCTCCTATAATTCACCCCTCCACTTT

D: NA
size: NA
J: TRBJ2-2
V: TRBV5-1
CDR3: CASSGGQQSGELFF
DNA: TGCGCCAGCAGCGGGGGCCAGCAGTCCGGGGAGCTGTTTTTT

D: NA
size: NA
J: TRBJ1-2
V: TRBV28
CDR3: CASSSGSNYGYTF
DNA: TGTGCCAGCAGTTCTGGCAGTAACTATGGCTACACCTTC

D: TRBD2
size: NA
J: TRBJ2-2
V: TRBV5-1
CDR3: CASSWGSAGAGTGELFF
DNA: TGCGCCAGCAGCTGGGGGTCAGCGGGAGCGGGGACCGGGGAGCTGTTTTTT

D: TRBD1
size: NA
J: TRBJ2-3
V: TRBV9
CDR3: CASSGLDRGIWAQYF
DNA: TGTGCCAGCAGTGGCTTGGACAGGGGGATTTGGGCGCAGTATTTT